This TCR beta chain was sequenced in a study of cytomegalovirus exposure and HLA in healthy donors. CDR3 length: 15 residues. Study-wide findings and caveats: Researchers reported in a later analysis that common viral pathogens appeared linked to several top clusters.

This clone has at least ten counts. Its antigen remains unidentified. The PCR employed 60 Vbeta primers together with 13 Jbeta primers. Here immunoSEQ multiplex PCR was the method, and the copy in TCRdb shows in-frame clones only, minus some. The sample yields some 200,000 clones, roughly 80% seen once. This receptor was taken from a woman aged 18-30 years in good health and CMV-seronegative. The sequencing sample was made of PBMCs. This rearrangement joins TRBV21-1 to TRBJ1-1. TRBV21-1 has pseudogene status. The CDR3 coding sequence is TGTGCCAGCAGCAAAGCGCGGGGCCAGAGCACTGAAGCTTTCTTT. It specifies CASSKARGQSTEAFF.